This is a list of T cell receptor beta chains from one sample in a study of T-cell memory formation after mild COVID-19. TCRdb re-called the 5' RACE reads through MiXCR, storing one row per CDR3 protein. The sample has 500,000 to 650,000 distinct CDR3 sequences, 20% to 25% seen once. The source material was PBMCs or a T cell subset sorted from them (not recorded which). The receptors were gathered from an adult woman who had mild COVID-19 (a few samples of this study predate the infection). Cell type and time point are not known. Each CDR3 is given with its conserved first and last residue. A D gene is named only where the DNA matches it firmly. Size is omitted from some rows. Given values are once, few, many or a class for expanded clones.

J gene: TRBJ2-2; D gene: -; clone size: -; V gene: TRBV24-1; CDR3 protein: CATNRGTSPTGELFF; CDR3 DNA: TGTGCCACCAACCGGGGGACCTCTCCCACCGGGGAGCTGTTTTTT
J gene: TRBJ1-5; D gene: TRBD1; clone size: few; V gene: TRBV20-1; CDR3 protein: CSAKQGESNQPQHF; CDR3 DNA: TGCAGTGCAAAACAGGGGGAGAGCAATCAGCCCCAGCATTTT
J gene: TRBJ1-6; D gene: -; clone size: -; V gene: TRBV3-1; CDR3 protein: CASSQAGTLHF; CDR3 DNA: TGTGCCAGCAGCCAAGCTGGAACCCTCCACTTT
J gene: TRBJ2-2; D gene: TRBD1; clone size: few; V gene: TRBV29-1; CDR3 protein: CSYKGDRVTGELFF; CDR3 DNA: TGCAGTTACAAGGGTGACAGGGTGACCGGGGAGCTGTTTTTT
J gene: TRBJ1-2; D gene: -; clone size: few; V gene: TRBV7-9; CDR3 protein: CASSRPGGGYTF; CDR3 DNA: TGTGCCAGCAGCCGCCCTGGAGGAGGCTACACCTTC
J gene: TRBJ2-3; D gene: -; clone size: few; V gene: TRBV12-3/TRBV12-4; CDR3 protein: CASSDLGSDTQYF; CDR3 DNA: TGTGCCAGCAGCGACCTGGGATCAGATACGCAGTATTTT
J gene: TRBJ1-1; D gene: -; clone size: few; V gene: TRBV7-3; CDR3 protein: CASSFGSATEAFF; CDR3 DNA: TGTGCCAGCAGCTTCGGGTCAGCCACTGAAGCTTTCTTT
J gene: TRBJ2-2; D gene: -; clone size: -; V gene: TRBV15; CDR3 protein: CATSLGSEGPNTGELFF; CDR3 DNA: TGTGCCACCAGCTTAGGGTCGGAGGGCCCGAACACCGGGGAGCTGTTTTTT
J gene: TRBJ1-5; D gene: -; clone size: -; V gene: TRBV20-1; CDR3 protein: CSAFLGGRNQPQHF; CDR3 DNA: TGCAGTGCATTTCTGGGGGGACGCAATCAGCCCCAGCATTTT
J gene: TRBJ1-2; D gene: TRBD1; clone size: -; V gene: TRBV7-9; CDR3 protein: CASSTRQGRDVYGYTF; CDR3 DNA: TGTGCCAGCAGCACGAGACAGGGTCGGGACGTCTATGGCTACACCTTC
J gene: TRBJ2-3; D gene: -; clone size: few; V gene: TRBV5-8; CDR3 protein: CASSRNRERTDTQYF; CDR3 DNA: TGTGCCAGCAGCCGGAACAGGGAACGCACAGATACGCAGTATTTT
J gene: TRBJ2-1; D gene: -; clone size: many; V gene: TRBV7-2; CDR3 protein: CASSSTYDNEQFF; CDR3 DNA: TGTGCCAGCAGCTCGACTTACGACAATGAGCAGTTCTTC
J gene: TRBJ1-2; D gene: -; clone size: -; V gene: TRBV4-3; CDR3 protein: CASSQVAAANYGYTF; CDR3 DNA: TGCGCCAGCAGCCAAGTAGCGGCAGCTAACTATGGCTACACCTTC
J gene: TRBJ1-5; D gene: -; clone size: -; V gene: TRBV6-2/TRBV6-3; CDR3 protein: CASSLPIRQTSNQPQHF; CDR3 DNA: TGTGCCAGCAGCCTACCTATAAGACAGACTAGCAATCAGCCCCAGCATTTT
J gene: TRBJ2-7; D gene: TRBD1; clone size: many; V gene: TRBV5-1; CDR3 protein: CASSSGGYEQYF; CDR3 DNA: TGTGCCAGCAGCTCAGGGGGCTACGAGCAGTACTTC
J gene: TRBJ2-6; D gene: -; clone size: -; V gene: TRBV5-1; CDR3 protein: CASSLYPVSGANVLTF; CDR3 DNA: TGCGCCAGCAGCTTGTACCCGGTGTCTGGGGCCAACGTCCTGACTTTC
J gene: TRBJ2-7; D gene: TRBD2; clone size: many; V gene: TRBV20-1; CDR3 protein: CSARASPGGGRSYEQYF; CDR3 DNA: TGCAGTGCTAGAGCTTCCCCCGGGGGGGGGCGATCCTACGAGCAGTACTTC
J gene: TRBJ1-1; D gene: -; clone size: few; V gene: TRBV20-1; CDR3 protein: CSAKAGGTEAFF; CDR3 DNA: TGCAGTGCTAAGGCAGGTGGAACTGAAGCTTTCTTT
J gene: TRBJ2-4; D gene: TRBD1; clone size: -; V gene: TRBV29-1; CDR3 protein: CSVHVADRVKNIQYF; CDR3 DNA: TGCAGCGTTCACGTAGCGGACAGGGTCAAAAACATTCAGTACTTC
J gene: TRBJ2-1; D gene: TRBD2; clone size: -; V gene: TRBV6-6; CDR3 protein: CASSYSASGGAPSYNEQFF; CDR3 DNA: TGTGCCAGCAGTTACTCGGCTAGCGGGGGGGCACCCTCCTACAATGAGCAGTTCTTC
J gene: TRBJ1-1; D gene: -; clone size: -; V gene: TRBV6-6; CDR3 protein: CASRTLGGVKGHTEAFF; CDR3 DNA: TGTGCCAGCAGGACTCTAGGGGGAGTCAAAGGTCACACTGAAGCTTTCTTT
J gene: TRBJ2-7; D gene: -; clone size: -; V gene: TRBV3-1; CDR3 protein: CASSQVNEQYF; CDR3 DNA: TGTGCCAGCAGCCAAGTCAACGAGCAGTACTTC
J gene: TRBJ1-2; D gene: TRBD1; clone size: few; V gene: TRBV5-1; CDR3 protein: CASSGVRTGGIYGYTF; CDR3 DNA: TGCGCCAGCTCCGGTGTGCGGACAGGGGGCATCTATGGCTACACCTTC
J gene: TRBJ1-4; D gene: -; clone size: -; V gene: TRBV7-6; CDR3 protein: CASSLAAGAPNEKLFF; CDR3 DNA: TGTGCCAGCAGCTTAGCGGCTGGGGCACCTAATGAAAAACTGTTTTTT
J gene: TRBJ1-1; D gene: -; clone size: few; V gene: TRBV5-1; CDR3 protein: CASSLGTGVPEAFF; CDR3 DNA: TGCGCCAGCAGCCTGGGGACGGGGGTCCCTGAAGCTTTCTTT
J gene: TRBJ2-1; D gene: -; clone size: few; V gene: TRBV14; CDR3 protein: CASSQFSEQFF; CDR3 DNA: TGTGCCAGCAGCCAGTTTTCGGAGCAGTTCTTC